The present TCR beta chain was sequenced within a study of human T cells and chemical hapten exposure. The overall study: Slight volume differences across pooled libraries mainly accounted for varying per-sample TCR yields. Whole-study results and caveats: With DPC sensitization, TCRs exceeding 1 in 1000 frequency showed no change.

This clonotype has a count of ten or more. Its specificity is not known. Total RNA was isolated from whole blood that had not been fractionated. The library tagged individual cDNA molecules with unique molecular identifiers. The authors' processing: Sample TCR totals centred on a median of about 100,000, ranging roughly 20,000 to 700,000. TCRdb re-called the reads through MiXCR, storing one row per CDR3 protein. Here the V and J calls rest on TCRdb's processing, not on the authors' analysis. The sample has more than 100,000 distinct CDR3 sequences; less than 10% are singletons. CDR1 SGDLS and CDR2 YYNGEE come from the germline V gene. CDR3 size: 14 residues. Trimming took off 4 bases at V and 2 bases at J, with 13 bases between the two ends.

This clonotype originated in a human donor in good health. Some clones in this sample may be carry-over from other donors' samples. The sequencing input was whole blood. V and J are TRBV9 and TRBJ2-7; D may be TRBD1 (6 bases). Here the CDR3 DNA reads TGTGCCAGCAGCCCCCGAGGACAGCCCTACGAGCAGTACTTC. This sequence encodes CASSPRGQPYEQYF.